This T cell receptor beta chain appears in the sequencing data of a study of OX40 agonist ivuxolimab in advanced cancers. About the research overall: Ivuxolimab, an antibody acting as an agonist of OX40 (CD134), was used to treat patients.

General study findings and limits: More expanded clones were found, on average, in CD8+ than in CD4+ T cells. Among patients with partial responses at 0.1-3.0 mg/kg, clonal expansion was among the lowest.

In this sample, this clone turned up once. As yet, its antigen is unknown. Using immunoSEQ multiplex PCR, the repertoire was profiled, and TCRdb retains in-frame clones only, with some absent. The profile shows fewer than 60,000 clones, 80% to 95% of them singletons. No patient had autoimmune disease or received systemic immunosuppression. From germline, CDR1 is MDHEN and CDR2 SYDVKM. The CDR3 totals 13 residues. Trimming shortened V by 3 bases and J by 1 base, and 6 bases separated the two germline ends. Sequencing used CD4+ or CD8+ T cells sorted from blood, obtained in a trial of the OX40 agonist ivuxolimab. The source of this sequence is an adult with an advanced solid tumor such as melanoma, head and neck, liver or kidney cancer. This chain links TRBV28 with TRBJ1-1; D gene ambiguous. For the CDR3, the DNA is TGTGCCAGCAGTTTTGTTCAGAACACTGAAGCTTTCTTT. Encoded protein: CASSFVQNTEAFF. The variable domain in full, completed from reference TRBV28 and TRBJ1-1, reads DVKVTQSSRYLVKRTGEKVFLECVQDMDHENMFWYRQDPGLGLRLIYFSYDVKMKEKGDIPEGYSVSREKKERFSLILESASTNQTSMYLCASSFVQNTEAFFGQGTRLTVV.